Included here is one T cell receptor beta chain sequence, with context. The sample holds many counts of this clonotype. What antigen it recognizes has not been identified. Within one base of it there is no much larger clone, and no base qualities were kept. CDR1 is given as MGHRA and CDR2 as YSYEKL, both from the germline V gene. The CDR3 spans 17 residues, from the cysteine through the phenylalanine. Of all the DNA, just the CDR3 is kept, 51 bases in frame from base 1. The V end loses 0 bases and the J end loses 2 bases, and a stretch of 14 bases separates them. Systemically healthy Caucasian individuals from Russia, 39 in total and aged roughly 6 to 90 years, were included as donors. Each donor gave roughly 11 milliliters of peripheral blood, drawn into EDTA-treated Vacutainer tubes. Ficoll-Paque density-gradient centrifugation was used to isolate PBMCs, with at least 7 million per sample. Total RNA was extracted from PBMCs with Trizol reagent, with at least 6 micrograms obtained per sample. For every donor, an aliquot of PBMCs went through flow cytometry to measure the percentages of naive CD45RAhigh/CD27high T cells.

The entry originates in a study of blood T cells in healthy people across ages (dated by TCRdb to the mid-2010s). Concerning the study at large: Template switching captured roughly one uniquely barcoded TCR beta cDNA molecule per two T cells in model experiments. Age-related changes in TCR beta repertoire diversity were measured in the study by deep sequencing normalized with unique cDNA molecular identifiers. Four age groups were formed from the donors: young (average approximately 15 years), middle-aged (approximately 42), aged (roughly 59) and long-lived (around 80). The study analyzed two additional independent replicas of 1 million unique cDNA reads from the same blood draw for two donors, one aged 18 to 30 and one aged 80 or older. Study-wide findings and limitations: Because profiling used bulk unsorted PBMCs, naive and antigen-experienced compartments could not be compared conclusively. The percentage of naive T cells measured by flow cytometry correlated strongly with observed TCR beta diversity. Estimates of total diversity based on one million sequenced T cells were regarded as lower bounds and as underestimates. Observed TCR beta diversity per million T cells fell roughly linearly with age, and a significant reduction was already apparent by age roughly 40. Because donor CMV infection status was unknown, age-related changes in expanded clonotypes were potentially confounded. The long-lived group showed more naive CD4+ T cells, fewer expanded clones and increased TCR diversity than the aged group, suggesting age selection.

Library method: 5' RACE. Data came from an Illumina HiSeq 2500. A second roughly 7 to 11 cycle PCR used a sample-barcoded 5' primer and a J-beta primer mix. A unique molecular identifier was introduced onto each TCR beta cDNA molecule by a template-switch 5' adaptor carrying 12 random nucleotides. Each sample yielded at least 2.5 million CDR3-containing paired-end reads. All of the RNA was converted into first-strand cDNA using the Mint cDNA synthesis kit, with a TRBC-specific oligonucleotide serving as the primer. All cDNA was treated with uracil-DNA glycosylase and then went through a first 18-cycle PCR with the universal primers M1SS and BC2_uni_R. In the authors' own workflow: For normalization, 1 million high-quality reads, each with a distinct molecular identifier, were randomly selected from each sample. Reads with shared molecular identifiers were discarded instead of being binned into consensus sequences. MiTCR, with a Q25 quality threshold and the strictest error-elimination algorithm, was used for CDR3 identification, clonotype clustering and error correction. A nonparametric unseen species model with Euler transformation was used to estimate a lower bound on total TCR beta diversity. TCRdb reran the public reads through fastp at Q25 and MiXCR, keeping productive beta chains. Each CDR3 protein appears once, grouped with its most common genes and DNA. These V and J calls rely on TCRdb rather than the paper's analysis. Across this sample there are hundreds of thousands of distinct CDR3 sequences, with over 25% seen only once. Approximately 3.6% of the sample rests with the top ten.

The sample was also reused in another study, on T cells of mothers and their children. The second publication reports: The donors were nine systemically healthy Caucasian individuals, made up of three mothers and their six children. cDNA synthesis used all of the extracted RNA, with 1.5 ug of RNA in each 15 ul reaction. Sample barcodes and 2-4 random nucleotides were added via the M1S primer in the second PCR. More than 8 million TCR beta CDR3 reads were obtained from each mother, and roughly 3 million reads were obtained from each child. Thymic selection similarly shapes TCR recombination output in related and unrelated pairs, with minor effect from inherited differences. Normalized repertoire overlap was always found to be slightly, but never significantly, higher in related mother-child pairs than in unrelated mother-child pairs. No persistent microchimeric T cell clones were detected, at a sensitivity of 90 to 100 clones per million clonotypes. The study used deep NGS to compare TCR beta repertoires of mothers and children, seeking features distinguishing related mother-child pairs from unrelated individuals. The mean age was roughly 44 +/- 4 years for the mothers and approximately 11 +/- 4 years for the children. After adapter ligation with NEBNext reagents, the libraries were sequenced on Illumina HiSeq 2000 with 100+100 nt paired-end reads. To avoid cross-contamination, the mother libraries and the child libraries were prepared a month apart and sequenced in separate runs. For each donor, somewhere between about 500,000 and 2,000,000 distinct TCR beta clonotypes were identified. Naive TCR beta clonotypes were estimated from low-frequency clonotypes matched to each donor's FACS-determined naive share, without sorting.

This clonotype was sampled from a boy aged 2 to 9 in good health. This receptor chain uses TRBV4-1 and TRBJ2-1; TRBD2 is a possible D gene, resting on 6 matching bases. Sequenced: blood. The CDR3 has the sequence CASSQDPAEGPYNEQFF. The nucleotides are TGCGCCAGCAGCCAAGATCCAGCGGAGGGACCCTACAATGAGCAGTTCTTC.